The T cell receptor beta chain under discussion was sequenced for a study of T cell responses to AZD1222 COVID-19 vaccine. Study details: Pooled samples include second doses given at about 4 or 12 weeks. Study-wide points: Donors, mostly white British, included more females; clonal diversity was possibly underestimated. The CD4 TCRs associated with vaccination extended across spike and predominated at 160-218 and 743-854. Among those given AZD1222, only 6 or 7 were seropositive at baseline.

This clone came up a few times. What it binds is unknown. Sequencing was performed with immunoSEQ multiplex PCR; in TCRdb, only in-frame clones are kept and a portion is missing. The sample records over 50,000 clones, 84% being singletons. Germline-derived CDR1 and CDR2 are SEHNR and FQNEAQ (reference sequence). The CDR3 totals 13 residues. Trimming removed 2 bases from V and 7 bases from J, with 12 bases in between. The origin of this receptor is an adult in good health. Here the sequenced sample was peripheral blood, taken on day 0 of AZD1222 vaccination. The V gene is TRBV7-9, the J gene TRBJ2-7; no clear D gene. CDR3 in DNA: TGTGCCAGCAGCTTATTACATTTAACTGAGCAGTACTTC. Encoded protein: CASSLLHLTEQYF.